Following are 30 T cell receptor beta chains from one sample sequenced in a study of CD8 T cells in ankylosing spondylitis. TCRdb re-analysed the 5' RACE reads in MiXCR, keeping a single row per CDR3 protein. The table records 250,000 to 350,000 distinct CDR3 sequences, around 18% of them present only once. The specimen was blood, either unsorted or a sorted T cell fraction (not recorded which). These TCRs come from a male donor with ankylosing spondylitis or in good health (not recorded which).

Of note for this clonotype: This may stem from a read error, because a much larger clone lies one nucleotide away. The chain employs TRBV12-3 or TRBV12-4 and TRBJ2-5; D is unresolved. Trimming removed 7 bases from V and 1 base from J, with 4 bases in between. CDR3 length equals 11 residues. CDR3 residues: CASKGQETQYF. The CDR3 region has the DNA TGTGCCAGCAAGGGCCAAGAGACCCAGTACTTC.

This clonotype was found many times. This CDR3 reads CSASPGTNEQFF. The CDR3 coding sequence is TGCAGTGCCTCTCCGGGGACCAATGAGCAGTTCTTC. This chain links TRBV20-1 with TRBJ2-1; D is tentatively TRBD1 or TRBD2 (5 bases each). Germline V CDR1 and CDR2: DFQATT, SNEGSKA (reference sequence). V shed 6 bases and J shed 6 bases, with 12 bases lying between them. The CDR3 consists of 12 residues.

This clonotype was picked up one time. V is TRBV2 and J is TRBJ2-1; tentative D call: TRBD1 (6 bases). There are 12 residues in the CDR3. Per the germline V gene, CDR1 is SNHLY and CDR2 is FYNNEI. The ends were cut back, 4 bases at V and 9 bases at J, with 10 bases in the middle. The CDR3 sequence: CASSVGGLEQFF. The CDR3 region has the DNA TGTGCCAGCAGTGTAGGGGGTCTTGAGCAGTTCTTC.

The chain joins TRBV6-5 to TRBJ2-3; D might be TRBD1 (6 bases). There are 18 residues in the CDR3. The V gene lost 2 bases and the J gene lost 1 base, with 19 bases spanning the gap. CDR1 and CDR2 (germline): MNHEY, SVGAGI. The CDR3 is CASSYLGAGGPGTDTQYF. The CDR3 DNA is TGTGCCAGCAGTTACCTGGGGGCTGGGGGCCCGGGCACAGATACGCAGTATTTT.

This rearrangement joins TRBV6-1 to TRBJ1-5, with unresolved D. Trimming cost V 3 bases and J 3 bases, with 12 bases left between them. CDR1 and CDR2 from the germline V gene are MNHNS and SASEGT. CDR3 length equals 15 residues. DNA of the CDR3: TGTGCCAGCAGTGACGACCTTGGTGCCAATCAGCCCCAGCATTTT. This translates into CASSDDLGANQPQHF.

Ten or more counts support this clonotype. This CDR3 is CAISEGAPDTQYF. In DNA form, the CDR3 reads TGTGCCATCAGTGAGGGGGCCCCAGATACGCAGTATTTT. The chain links TRBV10-3 to TRBJ2-3; weak D call: TRBD1 (5 bases). This CDR3 has 13 residues. With 2 bases removed from V and 4 bases from J, the gap between germline ends came to 7 bases. Germline lookup yields CDR1 ENHRY and CDR2 SYGVKD.

V and J are TRBV20-1 and TRBJ2-1, with D possibly matching TRBD2 (6 bases). Trimming pared 0 bases from V and 9 bases from J, leaving 18 bases between. CDR3 length: 15 residues. From germline, CDR1 is DFQATT and CDR2 SNEGSKA (reference sequence). CDR3: CSAREPAGGFLEQFF. In DNA, the CDR3 is TGCAGTGCTAGAGAGCCGGCCGGGGGTTTTCTTGAGCAGTTCTTC.

To note about this clonotype: A much larger clone is a single base away; this may be a read error. The rearrangement joins TRBV12-3 or TRBV12-4 to TRBJ1-2, with TRBD1 matching over 7 bases. Germline trimming cut 6 bases from V and 7 bases from J; bases unmatched to any gene: 5. The CDR3 loop spans 12 amino acids. This CDR3 reads CASSATGTGYTF. CDR3 sequence (DNA): TGTGCCAGCAGCGCGACAGGGACTGGCTACACCTTC.

This clonotype was detected only a few times. V usage is TRBV6-1 and J usage is TRBJ2-7; TRBD1 matches 11 bases. The V gene end was trimmed by 10 bases and the J gene end by 0 bases; junction bases not matched to a gene: 8. Germline CDR1 reads MNHNS; CDR2 reads SASEGT. This CDR3 comprises 15 residues. CDR3 coding DNA: TGTGCCACCCAACGGGGGACAGGGGGCTCCTACGAGCAGTACGTC. Its protein is CATQRGTGGSYEQYV.

This clonotype was seen only a few times. The chain couples TRBV6-5 to TRBJ2-3; the D is unclear. The CDR3 spans 16 residues. Germline loops: CDR1 MNHEY, CDR2 SVGAGI. Trimming took off 2 bases at V and 3 bases at J, with 15 bases between the two ends. CDR3 in DNA: TGTGCCAGCAGTTACGTCGGTGGGGTTGGAACAGATACGCAGTATTTT. This translates into CASSYVGGVGTDTQYF.

In its sample, this clonotype was seen many times. This chain joins TRBV5-1 and TRBJ2-7; 8 nucleotides agree with TRBD1. This CDR3 has 14 amino acids. Losses at the gene ends were 0 bases for V and 2 bases for J; bases not matched to a gene: 1. Germline CDR1 SGHRS, CDR2 YFSETQ. The CDR3 region is CASSLGTGTYEQYV. CDR3 nucleotide sequence: TGCGCCAGCAGCTTGGGGACAGGGACCTACGAGCAGTACGTC.

This chain joins TRBV7-3 and TRBJ2-1; 9 bases are a match to TRBD2. Germline V lookup: CDR1 SGHTA, CDR2 FQGTGA. V lost 2 bases to trimming and J lost 3 bases; unmatched junction nucleotides: 5. This CDR3 has 16 residues. This CDR3 is CASSLLPSGIYNEQFF. CDR3 sequence (DNA): TGTGCCAGCAGCTTACTACCTAGCGGGATCTACAATGAGCAGTTCTTC.

The chain uses TRBV12-3 or TRBV12-4 and TRBJ2-2, with TRBD2 identical over 7 bases. V trimming: 4 bases; J trimming: 4 bases; junction bases outside the gene matches: 6. The CDR3 is made up of 15 amino acids. This CDR3 is CASSWTGGITGELFF. DNA of the CDR3: TGTGCCAGCAGTTGGACGGGAGGCATCACCGGGGAGCTGTTTTTT.

V usage is TRBV24-1 and J usage is TRBJ2-3; D is undetermined. The V end was cut by 6 bases, the J end by 1 base, with 7 bases between. CDR1 is KGHDR, CDR2 SFDVKD, per germline. CDR3 length: 13 amino acids. The CDR3 bases are TGTGCCACCAGTCAAGTCGGCACAGATACGCAGTATTTT. Translated, it gives CATSQVGTDTQYF.

The chain links TRBV2 to TRBJ1-5, with 7 bases matching TRBD1. V lost 6 bases to trimming and J lost 4 bases; unmatched junction nucleotides: 9. Germline V gene sequence: CDR1 SNHLY, CDR2 FYNNEI. The CDR3 is made up of 15 amino acids. The CDR3, as DNA: TGTGCCAGCAGACCACAGGGGACTAATAATCAGCCCCAGCATTTT. Translated, it gives CASRPQGTNNQPQHF.

This clonotype was counted a few times. This chain links TRBV18 with TRBJ2-1, with 9 nucleotides matching TRBD1. Germline CDR1 KGHSH, CDR2 LQKENI. The CDR3 runs to 17 residues. Losses at the gene ends were 5 bases for V and 2 bases for J; bases not matched to a gene: 10. CDR3 sequence (DNA): TGTGCCAGCTCAACGAATTACGGGACAGGGACCTACAATGAGCAGTTCTTC. It is translated as CASSTNYGTGTYNEQFF.

The CDR3 loop is CASSRGVGYGYTF. The DNA for the CDR3 is TGTGCCAGCAGCAGAGGGGTAGGCTATGGCTACACCTTC. V is TRBV6-1 and J is TRBJ1-2; possibly TRBD1 for D (5 bases). This CDR3 has 13 amino acids. Germline lookup yields CDR1 MNHNS and CDR2 SASEGT. The V end was cut by 6 bases, the J end by 4 bases, with 12 bases between.

DNA for the CDR3: TGTGCCAGCAGTTACTCGGGGGCAGGGATGGGCTACACCTTC. This sequence encodes CASSYSGAGMGYTF. The V call is TRBV6-5, the J call TRBJ1-2, with a possible D match to TRBD1 (6 bases). Germline V gives CDR1 MNHEY, CDR2 SVGAGI. There are 14 residues in the CDR3. Trimming pared 0 bases from V and 8 bases from J, leaving 13 bases between.

V is TRBV28 and J is TRBJ1-2; a weak D match, TRBD1 (5 bases). Trimming removed 2 bases from V and 5 bases from J, with 15 bases in between. This CDR3 contains 15 residues. Germline CDR1 and CDR2: MDHEN and SYDVKM. CDR3 sequence reads: CASSLGGTETYGYTF. In DNA, the CDR3 is TGTGCCAGCAGTTTAGGGGGGACGGAGACTTATGGCTACACCTTC.

The J gene is TRBJ2-5, the V gene TRBV7-2, with 11 nucleotides matching TRBD2. Germline V gene data show CDR1 as SGHTA and CDR2 as FQGNSA. The length of the CDR3 is 15 residues. The J segment lost 5 bases and the V segment lost 8 bases, leaving 10 bases of the junction unmatched. CDR3 nucleotides: TGTGCCAGCGGCACTATGACTAGCGGGATGGAGACCCAGTACTTC. Translated, it gives CASGTMTSGMETQYF.

This clonotype occurred many times. The CDR3 is CASSPEVGGLGAKNIQYF. CDR3 coding DNA: TGTGCCAGCTCACCGGAAGTTGGGGGCCTGGGGGCCAAAAACATTCAGTACTTC. The rearrangement uses TRBV18 and TRBJ2-4; D is perhaps TRBD1 (6 bases). Germline CDR1 and CDR2: KGHSH and LQKENI. The V and J ends lost 3 bases and 1 base respectively, with 19 bases between them. CDR3 length equals 18 residues.

J is TRBJ2-2 and V is TRBV6-1; D unresolved. The germline V gene encodes CDR1 MNHNS and CDR2 SASEGT. V dropped 6 bases and J dropped 4 bases, with 15 bases sitting between them. This CDR3 comprises 15 residues. The CDR3 DNA reads TGTGCCAGCAGCTCATCACCGACGGTCACCGGGGAGCTGTTTTTT. As protein: CASSSSPTVTGELFF.

The genes are TRBV20-1 and TRBJ2-1, with 10 bases that match TRBD2. This CDR3 has 15 residues. Trimming took 3 bases from V and 1 from J; bases not matched to a gene: 3. The V gene's germline CDR1 is DFQATT and CDR2 SNEGSKA (reference sequence). The CDR3 region has the DNA TGCAGTGCTAGGGAGACTAGCGGGTCCTACAATGAGCAGTTCTTC. Encoded protein: CSARETSGSYNEQFF.

The table lists this clonotype with a few counts. The chain has TRBV20-1 and TRBJ1-3, with D unclear. The germline V gene has CDR1 DFQATT and CDR2 SNEGSKA (reference sequence). The CDR3 spans 14 residues. V dropped 6 bases and J dropped 2 bases, with 14 bases sitting between them. The CDR3 protein is CSAGVPGTGNTIYF. The CDR3 bases are TGCAGTGCGGGAGTGCCAGGCACTGGAAACACCATATATTTT.

The gene calls are TRBV6-5 and TRBJ2-1; maybe TRBD2 (6 bases). Germline CDR1 MNHEY, CDR2 SVGAGI. Trimming shortened V by 4 bases and J by 5 bases, and 12 bases separated the two germline ends. The CDR3 consists of 14 residues. The CDR3 loop is CASSSAGLDNEQFF. The CDR3 DNA is TGTGCCAGCAGTTCCGCGGGGCTGGACAATGAGCAGTTCTTC.

The V call is TRBV10-3, the J call TRBJ2-1; no firm D call. The CDR3 has 14 amino acids. V was trimmed by 2 bases and J by 6 bases, leaving 11 bases between them. Germline V gives CDR1 ENHRY, CDR2 SYGVKD. The CDR3 region is CAISESQSLNEQFF. The CDR3 nucleotides are TGTGCCATCAGTGAGAGCCAGTCCCTCAATGAGCAGTTCTTC.

To note about this clonotype: A read error may explain this, as a much larger clone is one base away. The chain employs TRBV29-1 and TRBJ1-4; tentatively, D is TRBD1 (6 bases). V lost 4 bases to trimming and J lost 8 bases, with 11 bases between them. Germline V lookup: CDR1 SQVTM, CDR2 ANQGSEA. This CDR3 comprises 12 residues. The CDR3 DNA reads as TGCAGCGTTGGCGGGGGCAGGGAAAAACTGTTTTTT. It encodes CSVGGGREKLFF.

This clonotype appeared a few times. V and J are TRBV5-1 and TRBJ2-3; 11 bases align to TRBD1. With 5 bases clipped from V and 4 bases from J, the junction kept 6 bases outside the gene matches. The CDR3 has 15 amino acids. Germline assignment: CDR1 SGHRS and CDR2 YFSETQ. In DNA, the CDR3 is TGCGCCAGCAGACCGGGACAGGGGGGCTCAGATACGCAGTATTTT. The encoded protein is CASRPGQGGSDTQYF.

This clonotype appeared a few times. This rearrangement joins TRBV20-1 to TRBJ2-7; either TRBD1 or TRBD2 may supply D (5 bases each). The V end was cut by 4 bases, the J end by 4 bases, with 17 bases between. The CDR3 is 14 residues long. Germline CDR1 DFQATT, CDR2 SNEGSKA (reference sequence). CDR3 nucleotide sequence: TGCAGTGCTATCCGGGACGGAGTCCGTTACGAGCAGTACGTC. It yields the protein CSAIRDGVRYEQYV.

The rearrangement uses TRBV25-1 and TRBJ1-2; D is ambiguous. Trimming pared 3 bases from V and 8 bases from J, leaving 19 bases between. CDR1 and CDR2 (germline): MGHDK, SYGVNS. This CDR3 has 15 amino acids. CDR3 sequence: CASSDLLQDNRGYTF. The CDR3 DNA is TGTGCCAGCAGTGATTTACTTCAGGATAATCGGGGCTACACCTTC.